The T cell receptor beta chain described here comes from a study of human thymus T cells. Germline lookup yields CDR1 GTSNPN and CDR2 SVGIG (reference sequence). The V end was cut by 0 bases, the J end by 3 bases, with 9 bases between. The CDR3 contains 13 residues. TCRdb's table, derived via immunoSEQ multiplex PCR, lists solely in-frame clones and lacks some. The sample carries around 120,000 clones, more than 90% recorded once. Resections obtained during corrective heart surgery supplied the thymus tissue. This chain uses TRBV30 with TRBJ2-7, with D unclear. What was sequenced was thymus tissue. The receptor was derived from a boy under three years old with a congenital heart defect but otherwise immunologically healthy. As DNA, the CDR3 is TGTGCCTGGAGTGTTGAGACGCTCTACGAGCAGTACTTC. Translated, it gives CAWSVETLYEQYF.